The 8 T cell receptor beta chains presented below share a single source sample, sequenced in a study of response to subunit inactivated influenza vaccine. In TCRdb, the RT-PCR reads were re-called with MiXCR into one record per CDR3 protein. This table holds 500,000 to 600,000 distinct CDR3 sequences, less than 15% found once. Sequenced here: PBMCs from blood, sampled about 11 days after vaccination. The receptors shown here come from a man in his fifties who received an inactivated influenza vaccine.

The sample holds many counts of this clonotype. The chain employs TRBV5-1 and TRBJ2-3; TRBD1 matches 7 bases. This CDR3 contains 14 residues. J gave up 2 bases and V 5 bases, and 5 bases lay outside the gene matches. Germline values: CDR1 SGHRS, CDR2 YFSETQ. CDR3 protein: CASSRDSNTDTQYF. The CDR3, as DNA: TGCGCCAGCAGTCGGGACAGCAACACAGATACGCAGTATTTT.

A few counts support this clonotype. The V and J genes are TRBV7-9 and TRBJ2-7; 13 bases are shared with TRBD2. The V and J ends lost 5 bases and 7 bases, in that order; junction bases with no gene match: 8. Germline loops: CDR1 SEHNR, CDR2 FQNEAQ (reference sequence). The CDR3 totals 15 residues. In DNA, the CDR3 is TGTGCCAGCAGCCCCCCAGGACTAGCGGGAGTAGAGCAGTACTTC. Translated: CASSPPGLAGVEQYF.

V usage is TRBV12-3 or TRBV12-4 and J usage is TRBJ2-7; 7 bases align to TRBD1. The V gene end was trimmed by 6 bases and the J gene end by 2 bases; junction bases not matched to a gene: 4. The CDR3 spans 13 residues. The CDR3 DNA sequence: TGTGCCAGCAGGGGGACAGTTGCCTACGAGCAGTACTTC. This sequence encodes CASRGTVAYEQYF.

The chain recombines TRBV6-1 with TRBJ1-2; 7 bases align to TRBD1. V trimming: 7 bases; J trimming: 8 bases; junction bases outside the gene matches: 13. Looked up from germline, CDR1 is MNHNS and CDR2 is SASEGT. The CDR3 runs to 14 residues. The DNA for the CDR3 is TGTGCCAGCAACCCACCGTCCAGGGGGTACGGCTACACCTTC. Translated, it gives CASNPPSRGYGYTF.

This chain uses TRBV6-5 with TRBJ2-7; 8 bases align to TRBD1. V lost 4 bases, J lost 5 bases, and 7 bases stayed unmatched. CDR1 is MNHEY, CDR2 SVGAGI, per germline. CDR3 length: 14 amino acids. CDR3 DNA: TGTGCCAGCAGTTCCCCGGGACAGGTACACGAGCAGTACTTC. Translated: CASSSPGQVHEQYF.

This clonotype was seen more than once but under ten times. The chain links TRBV5-1 to TRBJ2-7; D gene ambiguous. Germline CDR1 is SGHRS and CDR2 is YFSETQ. V was shortened by 3 bases and J by 1 base, with 11 bases between the two germline ends. The CDR3 spans 14 residues. In DNA form, the CDR3 reads TGCGCCAGCAGCTCATACGGGCCGTCCTACGAGCAGTACTTC. Translation gives CASSSYGPSYEQYF.

V and J are TRBV28 and TRBJ2-3, with D hard to call. The CDR3 sequence is 13 residues long. In germline, CDR1 is MDHEN, CDR2 SYDVKM. V dropped 5 bases and J dropped 10 bases, with 16 bases sitting between them. The DNA of the CDR3 is TGTGCCAGCAGTCTCTCTTCTATCCGGCCGCAGTATTTT. Amino acids: CASSLSSIRPQYF.

The chain combines TRBV29-1 with TRBJ1-3; maybe TRBD1 (5 bases). Trimming left V 3 bases short and J 1 base short, with 7 bases between. This CDR3 spans 13 amino acids. The germline gives CDR1 SQVTM, CDR2 ANQGSEA. The CDR3 nucleotides are TGCAGCGTTGAGAAGGGGTCTGGAAACACCATATATTTT. It codes for CSVEKGSGNTIYF.